These 27 T cell receptor beta chains came from one sample sequenced in a study of response to subunit inactivated influenza vaccine (dated 2018 in TCRdb). To prepare the library, RT-PCR was applied. The reads were generated on an Illumina HiSeq 2500. Using fastp at Q25 and MiXCR, TCRdb reprocessed the public reads and kept productive beta chains. All rows with the same CDR3 protein become a single entry with the most common DNA and genes. The sample contains approximately 700,000 distinct CDR3 sequences, 15% to 19% of them found a single time. Roughly 12% of the sample is taken by the ten largest. Here the sequenced sample was PBMCs from blood, taken roughly 12 days after vaccination. Source of these receptors: a man aged 50 or older who received an inactivated influenza vaccine. Donor details come from another sample of the same person, matched by shared clones.

This clonotype was seen only a few times. This rearrangement joins TRBV15 to TRBJ1-6; D is unresolved. The germline V gene has CDR1 LNHNV and CDR2 YYDKDF (reference sequence). The CDR3 runs to 12 residues. Trimming removed 3 bases at V and 9 bases at J, with 6 bases between. The CDR3 protein is CATSSMSSPLHF. The CDR3 DNA follows: TGTGCCACCAGCAGTATGAGTTCACCCCTCCACTTT. Variable domain in full (rest from reference TRBV15 and TRBJ1-6): DAMVIQNPRYQVTQFGKPVTLSCSQTLNHNVMYWYQQKSSQAPKLLFHYYDKDFNNEADTPDNFQSRRPNTSFCFLDIRSPGLGDTAMYLCATSSMSSPLHFGNGTRLTVT.

This clonotype appeared a few times. This chain joins TRBV12-3 or TRBV12-4 and TRBJ2-7, with D possibly matching TRBD1 (8 bases). This CDR3 is built from 15 residues. Trimming stripped 4 bases from V and 3 bases from J, with 16 bases between. The CDR3 reads CASSYPDREGYEQYF. CDR3 in DNA: TGTGCCAGCAGTTACCCGGACAGGGAGGGCTACGAGCAGTACTTC.

This clonotype was seen a few times. The V gene is TRBV18, the J gene TRBJ2-1; no definite D call. Per the germline V gene, CDR1 is KGHSH and CDR2 is LQKENI. Trimming took off 0 bases at V and 0 bases at J, with 9 bases between the two ends. The CDR3 loop spans 16 amino acids. Written as DNA, the CDR3 is TGTGCCAGCTCACCACCGTCCGTAAGCTCCTACAATGAGCAGTTCTTC. The encoded protein is CASSPPSVSSYNEQFF.

This clonotype turned up a few times. This chain links TRBV28 with TRBJ2-4; no clear D gene. Deletions cut 4 bases from V and 3 bases from J, with 13 bases between. Looked up from germline, CDR1 is MDHEN and CDR2 is SYDVKM. The CDR3 runs 15 residues. The CDR3 bases are TGTGCCAGCAGTTCCTCTGCATTGGGCAAAAACATTCAGTACTTC. This translates into CASSSSALGKNIQYF. Together with reference TRBV28 and TRBJ2-4, the CDR3 gives the full variable domain: DVKVTQSSRYLVKRTGEKVFLECVQDMDHENMFWYRQDPGLGLRLIYFSYDVKMKEKGDIPEGYSVSREKKERFSLILESASTNQTSMYLCASSSSALGKNIQYFGAGTRLSVL.

The rearrangement joins TRBV5-1 to TRBJ2-3, with a possible D match to TRBD1 (6 bases). The CDR3 is 18 residues long. The germline CDR1 and CDR2 sequences are SGHRS and YFSETQ. V lost 7 bases, J lost 4 bases, and 28 bases lay in between. CDR3 DNA: TGCGCCAGCGGGAGACCCCCCCGAGGGGGATTTGGCGCAGATACGCAGTATTTT. It specifies CASGRPPRGGFGADTQYF. Complete variable domain (other parts from reference TRBV5-1 and TRBJ2-3): KAGVTQTPRYLIKTRGQQVTLSCSPISGHRSVSWYQQTPGQGLQFLFEYFSETQRNKGNFPGRFSGRQFSNSRSEMNVSTLELGDSALYLCASGRPPRGGFGADTQYFGPGTRLTVL.

This clonotype was found a few times. The chain uses TRBV6-1 and TRBJ2-1; D is possibly TRBD1 (5 bases). The germline V gene has CDR1 MNHNS and CDR2 SASEGT. The CDR3 consists of 13 residues. Trimming took 8 bases from V and 0 from J, leaving 8 bases between them. CDR3 DNA sequence: TGTGCCAGCGGACACAGCTCCTACAATGAGCAGTTCTTC. Protein product: CASGHSSYNEQFF.

This clonotype appeared a few times. The germline gene is not matched at one end of the junction; a read error may be the cause. This chain joins TRBV11-2 and TRBJ2-2; the D gene is possibly TRBD1 (6 bases). Germline V gene data show CDR1 as SGHAT and CDR2 as FQNNGV. The CDR3 extends over 12 amino acids. The chain's CDR3 is CASSLTAGDLFF. DNA for the CDR3: TGTGCCAGCAGCTTAACGGCAGGGGACCTGTTTTTT. The entire variable domain, with the rest obtained from reference TRBV11-2 and TRBJ2-2, is as follows: EAGVAQSPRYKIIEKRQSVAFWCNPISGHATLYWYQQILGQGPKLLIQFQNNGVVDDSQLPKDRFSAERLKGVDSTLKIQPAKLEDSAVYLCASSLTAGDLFFGEGSRLTVL.

The rearrangement joins TRBV20-1 to TRBJ2-1; 11 bases fit TRBD1. Germline V lookup: CDR1 DFQATT, CDR2 SNEGSKA (reference sequence). The CDR3 covers 16 residues. V was clipped by 3 bases and J by 3 bases; unmatched bases: 7. Written as DNA, the CDR3 is TGCAGTGCTAGCCCAGGACAGGGGGCGAGCTACAATGAGCAGTTCTTC. Its protein product is CSASPGQGASYNEQFF.

This chain uses TRBV5-1 with TRBJ2-1; 11 bases map to TRBD2. The V gene's germline CDR1 is SGHRS and CDR2 YFSETQ. Germline trimming cut 4 bases from V and 5 bases from J; bases unmatched to any gene: 8. This CDR3 comprises 16 residues. For the CDR3, the DNA is TGCGCCAGCAGCCTCTTCACTAGCGGGGGTAACAATGAGCAGTTCTTC. Translation gives CASSLFTSGGNNEQFF.

This rearrangement joins TRBV10-3 to TRBJ2-2, with 7 bases matching TRBD2. CDR3 length: 15 residues. Trimming took 7 bases from V and 0 from J; bases not matched to a gene: 5. Germline values: CDR1 ENHRY, CDR2 SYGVKD. This CDR3 is CAITSGGTNTGELFF. The CDR3, as DNA: TGTGCCATCACCTCGGGGGGAACGAACACCGGGGAGCTGTTTTTT.

Comments on this clonotype: A much larger clonotype is one base distant, so this may be a read error. V usage is TRBV5-1 and J usage is TRBJ2-1, with 7 bases that match TRBD1. The CDR3 covers 16 residues. The ends lost 3 bases at V and 4 bases at J; junction bases unmatched: 10. CDR1 and CDR2 from the germline V gene are SGHRS and YFSETQ. CDR3: CASSYSTGTDYNEQFF. For the CDR3, the DNA is TGCGCCAGCAGCTACTCAACCGGGACAGATTACAATGAGCAGTTCTTC.

The V call is TRBV6-1, the J call TRBJ1-1; D gene unclear. The CDR3 consists of 14 residues. V lost 7 bases and J 6 bases, leaving 18 bases between the germline ends. Germline V gene data show CDR1 as MNHNS and CDR2 as SASEGT. CDR3 nucleotides: TGTGCCAGCACCCTAGCCGGGTCGGGCGCTGAAGCTTTCTTT. Protein: CASTLAGSGAEAFF.

This clonotype has only a few counts. This chain joins TRBV29-1 and TRBJ2-3, with D perhaps TRBD1 or TRBD2 (7 bases each). The germline CDR1 and CDR2 sequences are SQVTM and ANQGSEA. Trimming removed 3 bases at V and 4 bases at J, with 17 bases between. CDR3 length: 15 amino acids. CDR3 nucleotides: TGCAGCGTTGATGGGAGGGGGCGAGTCGCAGATACGCAGTATTTT. Protein: CSVDGRGRVADTQYF.

This clonotype was detected only a few times. This sequence joins TRBV18 and TRBJ2-7; tentatively, D is TRBD1 (5 bases). The CDR3 is 15 amino acids. The V end was cut by 0 bases, the J end by 2 bases, with 11 bases between. Germline CDR1 KGHSH, CDR2 LQKENI. CDR3 protein: CASSPPAGSPYEQYF. The CDR3 DNA reads TGTGCCAGCTCACCACCGGCAGGGTCGCCCTACGAGCAGTACTTC.

This clonotype was observed a single time. The chain recombines TRBV19 with TRBJ2-2; weak D call: TRBD2 (7 bases). There are 15 residues in the CDR3. Germline CDR1 and CDR2: LNHDA and SQIVND (reference sequence). Trimming removed 5 bases at V and 1 base at J, with 11 bases between. Here the CDR3 reads CASSYGGQNTGELFF. The CDR3 bases are TGTGCCAGTAGTTACGGGGGGCAGAACACCGGGGAGCTGTTTTTT. Variable domain in full (rest from reference TRBV19 and TRBJ2-2): DGGITQSPKYLFRKEGQNVTLSCEQNLNHDAMYWYRQDPGQGLRLIYYSQIVNDFQKGDIAEGYSVSREKKESFPLTVTSAQKNPTAFYLCASSYGGQNTGELFFGEGSRLTVL.

The chain joins TRBV6-5 to TRBJ1-3, with D perhaps TRBD1 (5 bases). This CDR3 is built from 16 residues. With 2 bases removed from V and 4 bases from J, the gap between germline ends came to 15 bases. Germline lookup yields CDR1 MNHEY and CDR2 SVGAGI. The CDR3 bases are TGTGCCAGCAGTTACCATGCGTGGGGCGGCGGAAACACCATATATTTT. Amino acids: CASSYHAWGGGNTIYF.

The sample holds one count of this clonotype. Written as DNA, the CDR3 is TGTGCCAGCAGTGAATCTAGGCGGGCCCTGAACACTGAAGCTTTCTTT. Translated: CASSESRRALNTEAFF. The chain employs TRBV6-1 and TRBJ1-1; D gene ambiguous. The CDR3 is 16 amino acids. The germline V and J ends were trimmed by 2 bases and 0 bases, with 13 bases remaining between them. CDR1 is MNHNS, CDR2 SASEGT, per germline.

This chain joins TRBV14 and TRBJ2-7; TRBD2 might be the D (5 bases). The CDR3 runs 14 residues. Trimming took 0 bases from V and 5 from J, leaving 11 bases between them. Germline V gives CDR1 SGHDN, CDR2 FVKESK. The CDR3 here is CASSQDLAGNEQYF. The CDR3 nucleotides are TGTGCCAGCAGCCAAGATCTGGCCGGGAACGAGCAGTACTTC.

This clonotype showed up just a few times. V is TRBV7-8 and J is TRBJ1-4; the D is unclear. V was trimmed by 5 bases and J by 5 bases, leaving 18 bases between them. The CDR3 consists of 16 residues. Germline V lookup: CDR1 SGHVS, CDR2 FQNEAQ. CDR3 amino acids: CASSLLIGQINEKLFF. For the CDR3, the DNA is TGTGCCAGCAGCCTACTTATAGGGCAGATCAATGAAAAACTGTTTTTT.

This clonotype was counted only a few times. The CDR3 coding sequence is TGTGCCAGCAGCCAAGCCCCAGGGTCCAACGTCCTGACTTTC. Its protein product is CASSQAPGSNVLTF. J is TRBJ2-6 and V is TRBV4-2; D might be TRBD1 (5 bases). V was pared by 1 base and J by 8 bases, with 9 bases between. Germline CDR1 is LGHNA and CDR2 is YNFKEQ. This CDR3 comprises 14 residues.

The chain combines TRBV20-1 with TRBJ1-1; D unresolved. V gave up 3 bases and J gave up 5 bases, with 13 bases separating them. CDR1 and CDR2 (germline): DFQATT, SNEGSKA (reference sequence). The CDR3 totals 13 residues. CDR3 DNA sequence: TGCAGTGCTAGGGGCCCCGGTGGTACTGAAGCTTTCTTT. Protein product: CSARGPGGTEAFF.

The chain uses TRBV20-1 and TRBJ1-6; 7 nucleotides line up with TRBD1. Germline CDR1 is DFQATT and CDR2 is SNEGSKA (reference sequence). With 6 bases clipped from V and 10 bases from J, the junction kept 6 bases outside the gene matches. The CDR3 loop spans 12 amino acids. This chain's CDR3 is CSAQTGSSPLHF. Written as DNA, the CDR3 is TGCAGTGCCCAGACAGGGTCATCACCCCTCCACTTT.

The genes are TRBV12-3 or TRBV12-4 and TRBJ1-6; D not certain. CDR3 length: 14 amino acids. Trimming took 3 bases from V and 4 from J, leaving 7 bases between them. CDR3 protein: CASSLARYNSPLHF. The DNA of the CDR3 is TGTGCCAGCAGTTTGGCAAGATATAATTCACCCCTCCACTTT.

This clonotype was recorded a few times. The chain recombines TRBV29-1 with TRBJ1-5; the D is unclear. CDR1 SQVTM and CDR2 ANQGSEA come from the germline V gene. V lost 4 bases and J lost 6, with 13 bases in between. This CDR3 is 13 amino acids long. The CDR3 region has the DNA TGCAGCGTTGTAATGGCCCTCGGTCAGCCCCAGCATTTT. This translates into CSVVMALGQPQHF.

This clonotype was recorded a few times. V usage is TRBV7-2 and J usage is TRBJ2-1, with 9 bases lining up with TRBD2. The ends lost 6 bases at V and 9 bases at J; junction bases unmatched: 15. CDR1 and CDR2 from the germline V gene are SGHTA and FQGNSA. There are 16 residues in the CDR3. CDR3 amino acids: CASRSRAGGTLGEQFF. CDR3 DNA: TGTGCCAGCAGAAGTAGGGCGGGAGGGACGCTTGGTGAGCAGTTCTTC. The full variable domain, its missing parts supplied by reference TRBV7-2 and TRBJ2-1, is GAGVSQSPSNKVTEKGKDVELRCDPISGHTALYWYRQSLGQGLEFLIYFQGNSAPDKSGLPSDRFSAERTGGSVSTLTIQRTQQEDSAVYLCASRSRAGGTLGEQFFGPGTRLTVL.

This clonotype was detected only a few times. The chain has TRBV20-1 and TRBJ2-3; 10 nucleotides line up with TRBD2. Losses at the gene ends were 5 bases for V and 4 bases for J; bases not matched to a gene: 6. This CDR3 comprises 14 residues. Germline CDR1 DFQATT, CDR2 SNEGSKA (reference sequence). DNA of the CDR3: TGCAGTGCTCAGGGACTAGCGCGCGCAGATACGCAGTATTTT. This encodes CSAQGLARADTQYF.

The V call is TRBV11-2, the J call TRBJ2-5; the D is unclear. The V gene lost 3 bases and the J gene lost 5 bases, with 13 bases spanning the gap. Germline CDR1 reads SGHAT; CDR2 reads FQNNGV. This CDR3 spans 14 amino acids. The CDR3 DNA reads as TGTGCCAGCAGCTTCGCCGGTGTTGGGGAGACCCAGTACTTC. It specifies CASSFAGVGETQYF. The full variable domain, rest sourced from reference TRBV11-2 and TRBJ2-5, is EAGVAQSPRYKIIEKRQSVAFWCNPISGHATLYWYQQILGQGPKLLIQFQNNGVVDDSQLPKDRFSAERLKGVDSTLKIQPAKLEDSAVYLCASSFAGVGETQYFGPGTRLLVL.